This is a list of T cell receptor beta chains from one sample in a study of blood T cell repertoires in COVID-19. TCRdb's table, derived via immunoSEQ multiplex PCR, lists solely in-frame clones and lacks some. The sample records about 69,000 clones, over 70% being singletons. Sequenced material: peripheral blood. The receptors shown here come from a man in his sixties with acute or convalescent COVID-19. The CDR3 runs from the conserved cysteine through the conserved F or W. Fields, in order: J gene, D gene, clone size, V gene, CDR3 protein, CDR3 DNA. D genes are given only for firm matches. Only some rows state a clone size, as once, few, many or a class for expanded clones.

j_call: TRBJ1-1
d_call: -
clone_size: -
v_call: TRBV2
cdr3_aa: CASSPLGGNLNTEAFF
cdr3_nt: TGTGCCAGCAGTCCCCTGGGGGGAAACCTGAACACTGAAGCTTTCTTT

j_call: TRBJ2-7
d_call: TRBD1
clone_size: -
v_call: TRBV7-2
cdr3_aa: CASSFTGTGDEQYF
cdr3_nt: TGTGCCAGCAGCTTTACCGGGACAGGGGACGAGCAGTACTTC

j_call: TRBJ2-1
d_call: -
clone_size: -
v_call: TRBV3-1/TRBV3-2
cdr3_aa: CASSQVHSEQFF
cdr3_nt: TGTGCCAGCAGCCAAGTTCATAGTGAGCAGTTCTTC

j_call: TRBJ2-7
d_call: -
clone_size: -
v_call: TRBV6-4
cdr3_aa: CASSDSNKPPRDYEQYF
cdr3_nt: TGTGCCAGCAGTGACTCGAACAAACCGCCGAGGGACTACGAGCAGTACTTC

j_call: TRBJ2-5
d_call: -
clone_size: -
v_call: TRBV7-9
cdr3_aa: CASSRGRTEETQYF
cdr3_nt: TGTGCCAGCAGCCGAGGGCGTACCGAAGAGACCCAGTACTTC

j_call: TRBJ1-5
d_call: TRBD1
clone_size: -
v_call: TRBV7-2
cdr3_aa: CASSPDRARVQPQHF
cdr3_nt: TGTGCCAGCAGCCCTGACAGGGCACGAGTTCAGCCCCAGCATTTT

j_call: TRBJ2-6
d_call: -
clone_size: -
v_call: TRBV9
cdr3_aa: CASSVPGTSGANVLTF
cdr3_nt: TGTGCCAGCAGCGTACCGGGAACCTCTGGGGCCAACGTCCTGACTTTC

j_call: TRBJ1-2
d_call: -
clone_size: -
v_call: TRBV6-1
cdr3_aa: CASSEADSYGYTF
cdr3_nt: TGTGCCAGCAGTGAAGCCGACAGCTATGGCTACACCTTC

j_call: TRBJ2-7
d_call: -
clone_size: few
v_call: TRBV5-1
cdr3_aa: CASSLIGGSSYEQYF
cdr3_nt: TGCGCCAGCAGCTTGATCGGGGGTAGCTCCTACGAGCAGTACTTC

j_call: TRBJ1-2
d_call: -
clone_size: -
v_call: TRBV7-2
cdr3_aa: CASSLGPQGSYGYTF
cdr3_nt: TGTGCCAGCAGCTTAGGCCCTCAGGGTTCCTATGGCTACACCTTC

j_call: TRBJ2-1
d_call: -
clone_size: -
v_call: TRBV5-4
cdr3_aa: CASSLDRQGKFF
cdr3_nt: TGTGCCAGCAGCTTGGATCGTCAGGGGAAGTTCTTC

j_call: TRBJ1-1
d_call: -
clone_size: -
v_call: TRBV6-1
cdr3_aa: CASSDQGLTEAFF
cdr3_nt: TGTGCCAGCAGTGATCAGGGTCTCACTGAAGCTTTCTTT

j_call: TRBJ1-1
d_call: -
clone_size: -
v_call: TRBV12-3/TRBV12-4
cdr3_aa: CASSPHLGTEAFF
cdr3_nt: TGTGCCAGCAGTCCCCATCTCGGCACTGAAGCTTTCTTT

j_call: TRBJ2-1
d_call: -
clone_size: -
v_call: TRBV7-3
cdr3_aa: CASSLPGGEYNEQFF
cdr3_nt: TGTGCCAGCAGCTTACCTGGGGGCGAGTACAATGAGCAGTTCTTC

j_call: TRBJ2-1
d_call: TRBD2
clone_size: -
v_call: TRBV10-3
cdr3_aa: CATAGLAGRYNEQFF
cdr3_nt: TGTGCCACCGCGGGACTAGCGGGGAGATACAATGAGCAGTTCTTC

j_call: TRBJ2-4
d_call: TRBD1
clone_size: -
v_call: TRBV5-5
cdr3_aa: CASSGTGGRDIQYF
cdr3_nt: TGTGCCAGCAGCGGGACAGGGGGACGGGACATTCAGTACTTC

j_call: TRBJ1-1
d_call: -
clone_size: -
v_call: TRBV25-1
cdr3_aa: CASSEWSGTEAFF
cdr3_nt: TGTGCCAGCAGTGAATGGTCAGGAACTGAAGCTTTCTTT

j_call: TRBJ2-1
d_call: TRBD2
clone_size: -
v_call: TRBV2
cdr3_aa: CASSDGGNEQFF
cdr3_nt: TGTGCCAGCAGTGACGGGGGGAATGAGCAGTTCTTC

j_call: TRBJ1-3
d_call: -
clone_size: -
v_call: TRBV4-1
cdr3_aa: CASSQEKGFPVSSGNTIYF
cdr3_nt: TGCGCCAGCAGCCAAGAGAAGGGGTTCCCAGTGTCCTCTGGAAACACCATATATTTT

j_call: TRBJ2-7
d_call: -
clone_size: -
v_call: TRBV6-6
cdr3_aa: CASSHRSYEQYF
cdr3_nt: TGTGCCAGCAGCCACAGGTCCTACGAGCAGTACTTC

j_call: TRBJ2-3
d_call: -
clone_size: -
v_call: TRBV7-2
cdr3_aa: CASSLPPTDTQYF
cdr3_nt: TGTGCCAGCAGTTTACCCCCGACAGATACGCAGTATTTT

j_call: TRBJ1-2
d_call: -
clone_size: -
v_call: TRBV7-2
cdr3_aa: CASSHIEYGYTF
cdr3_nt: TGTGCCAGCAGCCATATAGAATATGGCTACACCTTC

j_call: TRBJ1-6
d_call: TRBD1
clone_size: -
v_call: TRBV6-6
cdr3_aa: CASSLSTGTGSYNSPLHF
cdr3_nt: TGTGCCAGCAGTCTTTCAACCGGGACAGGGTCGTATAATTCACCCCTCCACTTT

j_call: TRBJ2-2
d_call: TRBD1
clone_size: -
v_call: TRBV9
cdr3_aa: CASARTGSTGELFF
cdr3_nt: TGTGCCAGCGCGAGGACAGGCTCCACCGGGGAGCTGTTTTTT

j_call: TRBJ1-2
d_call: TRBD1
clone_size: -
v_call: TRBV7-2
cdr3_aa: CASSLKRGTEASNYGYTF
cdr3_nt: TGTGCCAGCAGCTTAAAACGGGGGACAGAGGCTTCTAACTATGGCTACACCTTC

j_call: TRBJ2-1
d_call: TRBD2
clone_size: -
v_call: TRBV4-3
cdr3_aa: CASSQFRTSGAPYNEQFF
cdr3_nt: TGCGCCAGCAGCCAGTTCAGGACTAGCGGGGCTCCATACAATGAGCAGTTCTTC

j_call: TRBJ1-3
d_call: -
clone_size: -
v_call: TRBV12-3/TRBV12-4
cdr3_aa: CASSLFGNTIYF
cdr3_nt: TGTGCCAGCAGCCTGTTTGGAAACACCATATATTTT